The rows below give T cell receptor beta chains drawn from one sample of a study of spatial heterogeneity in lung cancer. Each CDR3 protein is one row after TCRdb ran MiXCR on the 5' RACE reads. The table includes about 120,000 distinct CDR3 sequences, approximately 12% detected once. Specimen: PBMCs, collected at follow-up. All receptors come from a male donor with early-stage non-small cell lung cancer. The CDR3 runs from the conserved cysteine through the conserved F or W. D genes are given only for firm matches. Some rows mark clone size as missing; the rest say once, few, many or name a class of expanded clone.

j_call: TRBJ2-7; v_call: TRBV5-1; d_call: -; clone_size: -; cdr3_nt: TGCGCCAGCAGCTTGGAGGGATCCACCTACGAGCAGTACTTC; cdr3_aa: CASSLEGSTYEQYF
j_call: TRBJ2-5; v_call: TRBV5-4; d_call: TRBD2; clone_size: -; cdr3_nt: TGTGCCAGCATGACTAGCGGGGGGGCCGGGGAGACCCAGTACTTC; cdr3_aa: CASMTSGGAGETQYF
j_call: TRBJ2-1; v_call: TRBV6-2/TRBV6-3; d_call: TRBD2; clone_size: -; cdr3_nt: TGTGCCGGAAAGCGGGGGCCCTCCAATGAGCAGATCTTC; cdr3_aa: CAGKRGPSNEQIF
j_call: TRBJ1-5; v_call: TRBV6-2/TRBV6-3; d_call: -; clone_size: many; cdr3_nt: TGTGCCAGCAACGCGGTCAGCAATCAGCCCCAGCATTTT; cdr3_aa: CASNAVSNQPQHF
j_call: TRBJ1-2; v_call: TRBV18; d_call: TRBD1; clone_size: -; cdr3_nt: TGTGCCAGCTCACCCTCGCAGGGGGCTAACTATGGCTACACCTTC; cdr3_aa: CASSPSQGANYGYTF
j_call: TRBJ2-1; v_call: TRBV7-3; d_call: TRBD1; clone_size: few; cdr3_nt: TGTGCCAGCAGCTTCGGGACAGGGGGCCCAAATGAGCAGTTCTTC; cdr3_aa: CASSFGTGGPNEQFF
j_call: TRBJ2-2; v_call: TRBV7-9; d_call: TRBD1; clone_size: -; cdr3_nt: TGTGCCAGCAGCCCAGGGGGCACCGGGGAGCTGTTTTTT; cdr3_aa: CASSPGGTGELFF
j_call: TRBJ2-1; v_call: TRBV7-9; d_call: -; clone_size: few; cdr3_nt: TGTGCCAGCAGCTTAGCGATGGGGCCAGAGTTCTTC; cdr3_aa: CASSLAMGPEFF
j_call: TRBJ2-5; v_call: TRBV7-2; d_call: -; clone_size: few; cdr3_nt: TGTGCCAGCAGCTCCAACAGGGCAGAGACCCAGTACTTC; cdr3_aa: CASSSNRAETQYF
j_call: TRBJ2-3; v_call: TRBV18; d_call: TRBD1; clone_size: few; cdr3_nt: TGTGCCAGCTCACCACAGGTACAGGGGGCCGGAGATACGCAGTATTTT; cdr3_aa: CASSPQVQGAGDTQYF
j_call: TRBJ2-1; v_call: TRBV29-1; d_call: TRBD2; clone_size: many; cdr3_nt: TGCAGCGTTGACCGGGGGGGCAGCTACAATGAGCAGTTCTTC; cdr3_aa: CSVDRGGSYNEQFF
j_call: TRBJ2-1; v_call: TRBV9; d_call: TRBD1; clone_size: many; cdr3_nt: TGTGCCAGCAGCGTGGACAGGTCCAATGAGCAGTTCTTC; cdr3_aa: CASSVDRSNEQFF
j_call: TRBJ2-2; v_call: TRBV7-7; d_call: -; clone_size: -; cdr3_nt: TGTGCTAGCAGCTCCTCGCCGGGGACCGGGGAGCTGTTTTTT; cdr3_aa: CASSSSPGTGELFF
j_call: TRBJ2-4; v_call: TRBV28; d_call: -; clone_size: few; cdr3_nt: TGTGCCAGCAGTTGGGACCCTAACATTCAGTACTTC; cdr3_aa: CASSWDPNIQYF
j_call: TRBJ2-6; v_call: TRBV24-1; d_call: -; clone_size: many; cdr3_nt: TGTGCCGTACAGGGATCCGCTGGGGCCAACGTCCTGACTTTC; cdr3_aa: CAVQGSAGANVLTF
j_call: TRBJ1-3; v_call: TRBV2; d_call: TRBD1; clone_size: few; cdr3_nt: TGTGCCAGCAGAAGGGGCGTACAGGGGGGAAACACCATATATTTT; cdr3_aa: CASRRGVQGGNTIYF
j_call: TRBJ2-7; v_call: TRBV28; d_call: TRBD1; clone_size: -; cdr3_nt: TGTGCCAGCAGGCCAGGGGGACCCTTTGCGTCTCGAGAGCAGTACTTC; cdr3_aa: CASRPGGPFASREQYF
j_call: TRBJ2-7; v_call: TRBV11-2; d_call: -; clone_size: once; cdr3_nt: TGTGCCAGCAGCTTAGGGGTTGGGGATTCCCACTTC; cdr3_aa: CASSLGVGDSHF
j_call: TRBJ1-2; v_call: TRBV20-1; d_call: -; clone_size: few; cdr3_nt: TGCAGTGCTCGAGGACAGCCAGGGGATGGCTACACCTTC; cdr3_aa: CSARGQPGDGYTF
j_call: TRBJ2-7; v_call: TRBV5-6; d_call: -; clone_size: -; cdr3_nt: TGTGCCAGCAGCTTTCCCTCCTCGCGGGAGCAGTACTTC; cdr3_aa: CASSFPSSREQYF
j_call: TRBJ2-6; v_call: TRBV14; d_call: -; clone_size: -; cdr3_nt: TGTGCCAGCAGCCCTCTTGGGAGCTCTGGGGCCAACGTCCTGACTTTC; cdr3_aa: CASSPLGSSGANVLTF
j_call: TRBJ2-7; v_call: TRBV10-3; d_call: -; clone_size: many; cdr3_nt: TGTGCCATCAGGGAATACTACGAGCAGTACTTC; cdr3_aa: CAIREYYEQYF
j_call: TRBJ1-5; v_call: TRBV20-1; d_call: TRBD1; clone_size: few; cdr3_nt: TGCAGTGCTTCCGTGGACAGGGGGAATCAGCCCCAGCATTTT; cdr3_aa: CSASVDRGNQPQHF
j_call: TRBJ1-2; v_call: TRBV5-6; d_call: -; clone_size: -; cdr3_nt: TGTGCCAGCAGCCTCGGACAGTTCAACTATGGCTACACCTTC; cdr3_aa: CASSLGQFNYGYTF
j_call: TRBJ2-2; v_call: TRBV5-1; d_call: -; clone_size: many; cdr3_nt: TGCGCCAGCAGCCTGGGACACGACACCGGGGAGCTGTTTTTT; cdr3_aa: CASSLGHDTGELFF
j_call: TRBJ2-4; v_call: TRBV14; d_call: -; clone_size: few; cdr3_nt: TGTGCCAGCAGCCCAGGACTAGCCAAAAACATTCAGTACTTC; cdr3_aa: CASSPGLAKNIQYF
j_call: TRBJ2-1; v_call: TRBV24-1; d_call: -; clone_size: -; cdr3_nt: TGTGCCACCAGTGATCCCCGGGTTCAAGCCAACAATGAGCAGTTCTTC; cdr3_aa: CATSDPRVQANNEQFF
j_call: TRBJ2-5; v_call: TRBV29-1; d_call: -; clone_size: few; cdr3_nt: TGCAGCGTTGACAGCCAAGAGACCCAGTACTTC; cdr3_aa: CSVDSQETQYF